The following is a TCR beta chain sequence with its context. This clone was detected once. What this receptor recognizes is not known. No base quality values were provided; no much bigger clone lies one nucleotide off. Using the deep immunoSEQ assay, TCR CDR3 regions were amplified from genomic DNA by multiplex PCR. For each cell subset, the extracted genomic DNA was distributed evenly across all wells of several immunoSEQ 96-well plates, and each plate served as one replicate. For unsorted PBMC, each replicate PCR was loaded with approximately 320 ng genomic DNA, equivalent to about 33,000 T cell genomes. Ten immunoSEQ deep assay plates were used to sequence the unsorted PBMC genomic DNA. Purified libraries were measured with a Qubit 3.0 fluorometer, size-checked on a Bioanalyzer 2100, and measured again with the KAPA Library Quantification kit. Every immunoSEQ 96-well plate was sequenced on a separate single-read 150-cycle Illumina NextSeq 550 flow cell. In the paper's pipeline: The immunoSEQ output contained only junctional sequences without quality scores, so filtering could not match that applied to full-length reads. To assign V/J genes and CDR3, sequences were annotated using PyIR, a Python wrapper for IgBLAST v1.9, with IMGT germline references. Reads with weak V/J assignments (E-value above 1e-6), missing CDR3, stop codons, out-of-frame junctions, or ambiguous translated residues were removed. V3J clonotypes were defined as sequences sharing the same inferred V gene, J gene, and CDR3 amino acid sequence. Percentage overlap between repertoires was calculated by dividing the number of shared unique clonotypes by the size of the smaller repertoire. Repertoire richness was assessed with RTK rarefaction, the Chao1 estimator, and Recon v2.1 estimates of unobserved clonotypes. The immuneACCESS repertoire file appears here via TCRdb, limited to in-frame rearrangements. These files lack a portion of the clones; in checked studies, under half of the deficit traces to unresolved V genes, and the cause of the others is not known. The D gene and trimming were derived from the DNA, and the V and J assignments and clone size from that table. A total of about 510,000 clones appear in this sample, 70% to 80% of them only once. Together, the top ten hold 10% to 15% of the sample.

This sample was included in a study of shared clonotypes between healthy human individuals (dated by TCRdb to the early 2020s). With respect to the entire study: The cohort comprised a couple of women and a few men aged 18 to 49 years. The study deeply sequenced blood TCR repertoires of about 5 healthy adults to estimate repertoire size and the extent of clonotype sharing between individuals. To increase sequencing depth and limit assay-specific biases, different laboratories used diverse techniques to prepare libraries and sequence TCR repertoires. Between about 0.9 and 9 billion PBMCs per donor were obtained by leukapheresis. The paper's findings and limits, for the study overall: Pairwise subsampling indicated that sequencing depth was expected to affect the degree of clonotype sharing among donors. Because the study included only a small number of donors, the genetic and exposure-history diversity represented was limited. Only blood was sampled, and tissue TCR repertoires likely differ from those in blood.

Its CDR3 holds 14 amino acids, cysteine through phenylalanine. CDR3 DNA only is kept here, 42 bases in frame from base 1. Trimming takes 7 bases from V and 3 bases from J, and the germline ends sit 17 bases apart. Via the germline V gene, CDR1 is SGHRS and CDR2 YFSETQ. The donors were healthy, HIV-negative adults with no recently reported acute infections or vaccinations. Every donor was a Caucasian adult residing in Nashville, Tennessee, USA. In the unsorted samples, 90 million to 100 million PBMCs were counted, and genomic DNA was extracted using the QIAamp DNA Blood Mini kit. Blood was obtained by leukapheresis, after which PBMCs were separated by Ficoll-Histopaque density gradient centrifugation and cryopreserved in liquid nitrogen vapor phase.

The specimen sequenced was PBMCs. This TCR came from a woman aged 40 to 55 in good health. Some clones in this sample may be carry-over from other donors' samples. The chain uses TRBV5-1 and TRBJ2-7; the best D guess is TRBD2, with 6 bases matching. This receptor carries the CDR3 CASGPEGGFYEQYF. The DNA sequence is TGCGCCAGCGGACCGGAAGGAGGGTTCTACGAGCAGTACTTC.